The rows below give T cell receptor beta chains drawn from one sample of a study of control samples from healthy donors and cancer patients. This table comes from immunoSEQ multiplex PCR, and its TCRdb copy is limited to in-frame clones, with some not included. This sample yields fewer than 70,000 clones, of which approximately 86% are seen a single time; about an eighth belongs to the top ten. The sequencing sample was made of PBMCs. The receptors derive from a man aged 60 to 75 with head and neck cancer. CDR3s include the opening cysteine and the closing phenylalanine or tryptophan. The D gene is left open where the match is weak. Rows may omit the clone size; those that give it use once, few, many or a size class.

d_call	v_call	j_call	clone_size	cdr3_nt	cdr3_aa
TRBD2	TRBV7-2	TRBJ2-5	-	TGTGCCAGCAGCTTACAACGGGGGGTCCGGGCGACCCAGTACTTC	CASSLQRGVRATQYF
TRBD2	TRBV10-3	TRBJ2-7	-	TGTGCCATCAGTGAGTCCACTAGCGCCTACGAGCAGTACTTC	CAISESTSAYEQYF
TRBD1	TRBV29-1	TRBJ1-1	once	TGCAGCGTCCAGGGGGCCCCTGAAGCTTTCTTT	CSVQGAPEAFF
-	TRBV10-3	TRBJ1-5	-	TGTGCCATCAGTGAATCAGGAAACAATCAGCCCCAGCATTTT	CAISESGNNQPQHF
-	TRBV6-5	TRBJ2-1	-	TGTGCCAGCAGTTCTGGCAGGGATAGAGTTGGTGAGCAGTTCTTC	CASSSGRDRVGEQFF
TRBD2	TRBV10-3	TRBJ2-1	-	TGTGCCATCAGTGAGTCGATTAGCGGGGGAAACCATGAGCAGTTCTTC	CAISESISGGNHEQFF
-	TRBV7-8	TRBJ2-2	few	TGTGCCAGCAGCTTAGTTTCTGCTAACACCGGGGAGCTGTTTTTT	CASSLVSANTGELFF
-	TRBV6-1	TRBJ1-2	-	TGTGCCAGCAGACAGGGAAATTCTGGGTATGGCTACACCTTC	CASRQGNSGYGYTF
TRBD1	TRBV4-3	TRBJ2-1	-	TGCGCCAGCAGCCAAGCCGGCCCACAGGGGGTTGAGCAGTTCTTC	CASSQAGPQGVEQFF
-	TRBV5-1	TRBJ2-1	-	TGCGCCAGCAGCGAGGGCGGGGACATCGTCTACAATGAGCAGTTCTTC	CASSEGGDIVYNEQFF
TRBD1	TRBV5-1	TRBJ2-1	-	TGCGCCACCCGACTAAAGGACAGGGGTGTGGGGTACCTGGGAAATGAGCAGTTCTTC	CATRLKDRGVGYLGNEQFF
-	TRBV7-2	TRBJ2-7	few	TGTGCCAGCAGCTTAGGAGGCAATAGGGGCCGTCAAAACGAGCAGTACTTC	CASSLGGNRGRQNEQYF
-	TRBV28	TRBJ2-7	few	TGTGCCAGCAGGCAAAGGCCGGACTCCTACGAGCAGTACTTC	CASRQRPDSYEQYF
TRBD2	TRBV7-6	TRBJ2-1	-	TGTGCCAGCAGCTCATTCTTTCTAGCGGGGGGTTCCTACAATGAGCAGTTCTTC	CASSSFFLAGGSYNEQFF
-	TRBV4-3	TRBJ1-5	-	TGCGCCAGCAGCCAAGACCCGTATCAGCCCCAGCATTTT	CASSQDPYQPQHF
TRBD2	TRBV6-2/TRBV6-3	TRBJ2-1	-	TGTGCCAGCAGTTACTCGACTAGCGGGAGTGCGGAGCAGTTCTTC	CASSYSTSGSAEQFF
TRBD2	TRBV10-3	TRBJ2-1	-	TGTGCCAGTTCGGCGGGCGGGAGCTCCTACAATGAGCAGTTCTTC	CASSAGGSSYNEQFF
-	TRBV3-1/TRBV3-2	TRBJ1-2	-	TGTGCCAGCAGCCAAGATCTTACGGGCGGCTACACCTTC	CASSQDLTGGYTF
-	TRBV5-1	TRBJ2-7	-	TGCGCCAGCAGCTTGGGACAGGTATACGACGAGCAGTACTTC	CASSLGQVYDEQYF
TRBD2	TRBV19	TRBJ2-7	-	TGTGCCAGTAGCATACTAGCGGGGGAGGCCTACGAGCAGTACTTC	CASSILAGEAYEQYF
TRBD2	TRBV7-3	TRBJ2-5	-	TGTGCCAGCAGCGCGACCGGGACTAGAGGGGAGACCCAGTACTTC	CASSATGTRGETQYF
TRBD1	TRBV19	TRBJ1-1	-	TGTGCCAGTAGCAGTATACAGGGGGGGAACACTGAAGCTTTCTTT	CASSSIQGGNTEAFF
TRBD2	TRBV6-5	TRBJ2-1	-	TGTGCCAGCAGAACCGGGACTAGCGGGCCGAATGAGCAGTTCTTC	CASRTGTSGPNEQFF
-	TRBV4-2	TRBJ2-3	few	TGTGCCAGCAGCCAAGATAGGGTAGCCCAGTATTTT	CASSQDRVAQYF
-	TRBV12-3/TRBV12-4	TRBJ2-1	-	TGTGCCAGCAGACAAGAGAGGGCGCAGTTCTTC	CASRQERAQFF
-	TRBV7-9	TRBJ1-4	-	TGTGCCAGCAGCACCAGATCACAGGGTTGGGGCACAACTAATGAAAAACTGTTTTTT	CASSTRSQGWGTTNEKLFF
-	TRBV28	TRBJ2-1	-	TGTGCCAGTACGGACTACCCTAACTACAATGAGCAGTTCTTC	CASTDYPNYNEQFF
-	TRBV6-8	TRBJ1-2	once	TGTGCCAGCAGTAGTTCTCCGGGGGGCTACACCTTC	CASSSSPGGYTF
-	TRBV27	TRBJ2-3	-	TGTGCCAGCAGTCTCCAGGACCCTAGCACAGATACGCAGTATTTT	CASSLQDPSTDTQYF
-	TRBV3-1/TRBV3-2	TRBJ2-3	-	TGTGCCAGCAGCCAAGATCCAACGGGGTTCACAGATACGCAGTATTTT	CASSQDPTGFTDTQYF
TRBD2	TRBV7-6	TRBJ2-5	-	TGTGCCAGCAGCCTCGGGACTAGCGGACAAGAGACCCAGTACTTC	CASSLGTSGQETQYF
-	TRBV5-1	TRBJ2-5	once	TGCGCCAGCAGCTACAGTAGTACCCCCGGAGAGACCCAGTACTTC	CASSYSSTPGETQYF
TRBD1	TRBV7-2	TRBJ2-7	-	TGTGCCAGCAGCTCCGACAGGGGAAGCTACGAGCAGTACTTC	CASSSDRGSYEQYF
-	TRBV6-1	TRBJ2-7	-	TGTGCCAGCAGTGAAGGTAGACAGGCGGGCGAGCAGTACTTC	CASSEGRQAGEQYF
-	TRBV4-1	TRBJ2-3	-	TGCGCCAGCAGCCAAAGAGGTGTGAGGGGTCGCACTAGCACAGATACGCAGTATTTT	CASSQRGVRGRTSTDTQYF
-	TRBV7-2	TRBJ1-6	few	TGTGCCAGCAGCCTTGTCGGGCAGGGAAGGAATTCACCCCTCCACTTT	CASSLVGQGRNSPLHF
-	TRBV27	TRBJ1-5	few	TGTGCCAGCAGTTTCGTAGCGGGCAATCAGCCCCAGCATTTT	CASSFVAGNQPQHF
TRBD2	TRBV7-8	TRBJ2-1	-	TGTGCCAGCAGCGGGAGGGAGAGCTCCTACAATGAGCAGTTCTTC	CASSGRESSYNEQFF
-	TRBV30	TRBJ2-7	-	TGTGCCTGGATCCAATACGGGGGGCGCGAGCAGTACTTC	CAWIQYGGREQYF
-	TRBV28	TRBJ1-1	-	TGTGCCAGCAGTTACACAGGGATAAGAGGCACTGAAGCTTTCTTT	CASSYTGIRGTEAFF
-	TRBV7-3	TRBJ2-2	-	TGTGCCAGCAGCTTGTCCTCGAACACCGGGGAGCTGTTTTTT	CASSLSSNTGELFF
-	TRBV9	TRBJ1-2	-	TGTGCCAGCAGCGTAGAGGGAACAGGACCCAGGGATGGCTACACCTTC	CASSVEGTGPRDGYTF
-	TRBV7-9	TRBJ1-5	few	TGTGCCAGCAGCTTAGCGGGGACTAGCAATCAGCCCCAGCATTTT	CASSLAGTSNQPQHF
-	TRBV5-4	TRBJ1-2	-	TGTGCCAGCAGCTTGGAGGGCGGCAGGGGTCATGGCTACACCTTC	CASSLEGGRGHGYTF
TRBD2	TRBV30	TRBJ2-2	-	TGTGCCTGGAGTTTACTAGCGGGAGCAGTCGGGGAGCTGTTTTTT	CAWSLLAGAVGELFF
-	TRBV7-2	TRBJ2-5	-	TGTGCCAGCAGCTCCACAGGGAGCCTGGGAGAGACCCAGTACTTC	CASSSTGSLGETQYF
-	TRBV4-3	TRBJ2-1	few	TGCGCCAGCAGCACCGGACAGAACAATGAGCAGTTCTTC	CASSTGQNNEQFF
TRBD2	TRBV5-4	TRBJ2-2	-	TGTGCCAGCAGCCCGGGGGGGAGAAACACCGGGGAGCTGTTTTTT	CASSPGGRNTGELFF
-	TRBV5-1	TRBJ2-6	-	TGCGCCAGCAGCTTGGGAGGGTCTGGGGCCAACGTCCTGACTTTC	CASSLGGSGANVLTF